These 7 T cell receptor beta chains were sequenced from one sample in a study of blood T cell repertoires in COVID-19. Sequenced by immunoSEQ multiplex PCR; TCRdb stores in-frame clones only, minus some. The top ten hold more than 5% of the sample, which has around 43,000 clones, roughly 87% seen once. Material for sequencing was peripheral blood. The receptor set was obtained from a human donor in a cohort sampled during active COVID-19.

The sample holds a few counts of this clone. CDR3: CASSEGGIMDIQYF. The CDR3 bases are TGTGCCAGCAGTGAAGGGGGCATAATGGACATTCAGTACTTC. The rearrangement uses TRBV6-1 and TRBJ2-4; D is perhaps TRBD1 (5 bases). V was cut by 1 base and J by 8 bases, with 12 bases left in between. Looked up from germline, CDR1 is MNHNS and CDR2 is SASEGT. The CDR3 runs to 14 residues.

This chain joins TRBV15 and TRBJ1-4; 8 positions match TRBD1. The trim removed 0 bases at V and 8 bases at J, leaving 8 bases unmatched. Germline V lookup: CDR1 LNHNV, CDR2 YYDKDF (reference sequence). The CDR3 consists of 16 residues. The CDR3 is CATSRDRRQGAEKLFF. The DNA for the CDR3 is TGTGCCACCAGCAGAGATCGTCGGCAGGGGGCGGAAAAACTGTTTTTT.

The V and J genes are TRBV6-6 and TRBJ1-3, with D maybe TRBD1 (6 bases). Germline V gene data show CDR1 as MNHNY and CDR2 as SVGAGI (reference sequence). CDR3 length: 15 residues. V was trimmed by 6 bases and J by 0 bases, leaving 12 bases between them. DNA for the CDR3: TGTGCCAGCAGGAGGGACACCAACTCTGGAAACACCATATATTTT. It is translated as CASRRDTNSGNTIYF.

This chain connects TRBV2 to TRBJ1-5; D not certain. V gave up 2 bases and J gave up 6 bases, with 14 bases separating them. Germline values: CDR1 SNHLY, CDR2 FYNNEI. The CDR3 length is 15 residues. The CDR3 sequence: CASSEFIHDRQPQHF. The CDR3 nucleotides read TGTGCCAGCAGTGAATTCATACACGATCGTCAGCCCCAGCATTTT.

The chain couples TRBV5-1 to TRBJ2-2; 7 nucleotides match TRBD1. Germline V gives CDR1 SGHRS, CDR2 YFSETQ. V gave up 3 bases and J gave up 6 bases; unmatched junction bases: 8. CDR3 length equals 15 residues. The CDR3 reads CASSYRDSHSGELFF. DNA of the CDR3: TGCGCCAGCAGCTACCGGGACAGTCACTCCGGGGAGCTGTTTTTT.

The chain is built from TRBV4-3 and TRBJ2-7, with D possibly being TRBD2 (5 bases). In germline, CDR1 is LGHNA, CDR2 YSLEER. This CDR3 is 16 amino acids long. V dropped 0 bases and J dropped 6 bases, with 18 bases sitting between them. CDR3 bases: TGCGCCAGCAGCCAAGAACCCTCAGGACTGCTCGGCGAGCAGTACTTC. Its translation: CASSQEPSGLLGEQYF.

This clone has only one observation. V and J are TRBV6-5 and TRBJ2-1; no firm D call. The CDR3 runs 12 residues. V shed 11 bases and J shed 9 bases, with 17 bases lying between them. The germline V gene has CDR1 MNHEY and CDR2 SVGAGI. CDR3 region: CACAPQGGEQFF. The CDR3 coding sequence is TGTGCCTGCGCCCCCCAAGGCGGTGAGCAGTTCTTC.